The rows below give T cell receptor beta chains drawn from one sample of a study of cytomegalovirus exposure and HLA in healthy donors. Repertoires were generated with immunoSEQ multiplex PCR, while TCRdb's copy carries only in-frame clones and drops some. The data hold roughly 56,000 clones, with roughly 91% observed a single time. Source material: PBMCs. The receptor set was obtained from a woman aged 30 to 39 in good health and CMV-seronegative. Both conserved end residues are part of each CDR3.

j_gene: TRBJ2-5
v_gene: TRBV10-3
CDR3aa: CAISDTTSGPETQYF

j_gene: TRBJ1-4
v_gene: TRBV12-1
CDR3aa: CASSGSGTGFFEKLFF

j_gene: TRBJ1-3
v_gene: TRBV5-1
CDR3aa: CASSSDSGNTIYF

j_gene: TRBJ2-1
v_gene: TRBV7-9
CDR3aa: CASSLWTSGNEQFF

j_gene: TRBJ2-7
v_gene: TRBV6-1
CDR3aa: CASSEAYGTLYEQYF

j_gene: TRBJ2-5
v_gene: TRBV5-1
CDR3aa: CASSLVASGDQETQYF

j_gene: TRBJ1-1
v_gene: TRBV7-3
CDR3aa: CASSLLGTNTEAFF

j_gene: TRBJ1-4
v_gene: TRBV7-9
CDR3aa: CASSPSTGFRDEKLFF

j_gene: TRBJ2-1
v_gene: TRBV6-1
CDR3aa: CASSEILAGSYNEQFF

j_gene: TRBJ2-3
v_gene: TRBV4-1
CDR3aa: CASSPSQLTSGRSDTQYF

j_gene: TRBJ2-3
v_gene: TRBV9
CDR3aa: CASSVLGSGMGDTQYF

j_gene: TRBJ1-5
v_gene: TRBV4-1
CDR3aa: CASSQDPGPGNQPQHF

j_gene: TRBJ1-3
v_gene: TRBV5-6
CDR3aa: CASRLQGQGVSGNTIYF

j_gene: TRBJ2-5
v_gene: TRBV27
CDR3aa: CASSPLLRTGGVGETQYF

j_gene: TRBJ1-1
v_gene: TRBV5-8
CDR3aa: CASSLATKTDGINTEAFF

j_gene: TRBJ2-3
v_gene: TRBV13
CDR3aa: CASSRGDTQYF

j_gene: TRBJ2-7
v_gene: TRBV10-3
CDR3aa: CAISESSRFPGEQYF

j_gene: TRBJ2-1
v_gene: TRBV6-6
CDR3aa: CASSGLAGDNEQFF

j_gene: TRBJ2-7
v_gene: TRBV23-1
CDR3aa: CASCGLGTGTLYEQYF

j_gene: TRBJ2-1
v_gene: TRBV5-4
CDR3aa: CASSPREAGGPYNEQFF

j_gene: TRBJ1-3
v_gene: TRBV25-1
CDR3aa: CASTLGGDGVISGNTIYF

j_gene: TRBJ2-7
v_gene: TRBV19
CDR3aa: CASSILAGVPEQYF

j_gene: TRBJ1-1
v_gene: TRBV6-1
CDR3aa: CASSDGEGRYGAEAFF

j_gene: TRBJ1-2
v_gene: TRBV7-9
CDR3aa: CASSPGTGVNYGYTF

j_gene: TRBJ2-3
v_gene: TRBV6-5
CDR3aa: CASSSDLDRRRDTQYF

j_gene: TRBJ2-3
v_gene: TRBV21-1
CDR3aa: CASSKRSSHSVRKTTDTQYF

j_gene: TRBJ2-2
v_gene: TRBV18
CDR3aa: CASSPPGLAAYTGELFF